The 18 T cell receptor beta chains below were found in one sample sequenced in a study of blood T cell repertoires in COVID-19. Data came from immunoSEQ multiplex PCR; TCRdb stores just in-frame clones and leaves some out. The sample consists of about 220,000 clones, around 86% of them appearing once. The sequenced sample consisted of peripheral blood. Every receptor here comes from a woman aged 30 to 39 who had recovered from COVID-19.

This clone appeared a single time. The chain carries TRBV6-1 and TRBJ2-3; D ambiguous. Trimming stripped 3 bases from V and 5 bases from J, with 9 bases between. The CDR3 totals 13 residues. Germline lookup yields CDR1 MNHNS and CDR2 SASEGT. CDR3 sequence reads: CASSEPYGDTQYF. CDR3 nucleotides: TGTGCCAGCAGTGAGCCCTACGGAGATACGCAGTATTTT.

In DNA form, the CDR3 reads TGTGCCAGCAGTCTTACTAGTGCGACAGAGACCCAGTACTTC. It specifies CASSLTSATETQYF. V usage is TRBV3-1 (or the pseudogene TRBV3-2) and J usage is TRBJ2-5, with D possibly being TRBD2 (5 bases). The CDR3 spans 14 residues. Trimming cost V 6 bases and J 4 bases, with 15 bases left between them. Germline V lookup: CDR1 LGHDT, CDR2 YNNKEL (reference sequence).

The chain uses TRBV5-1 and TRBJ2-7; maybe TRBD1 (5 bases). This CDR3 region has 14 residues. Germline CDR1 and CDR2: SGHRS and YFSETQ. V was trimmed by 0 bases and J by 3 bases, leaving 10 bases between them. The CDR3 region is CASSLVAGFYEQYF. CDR3 nucleotides: TGCGCCAGCAGCTTGGTGGCAGGGTTCTACGAGCAGTACTTC.

This chain links TRBV9 with TRBJ1-1, with a tentative D call TRBD1 (5 bases). Germline CDR1 and CDR2: SGDLS and YYNGEE. This CDR3 is built from 14 residues. Trimming pared 3 bases from V and 1 base from J, leaving 10 bases between. The CDR3, as DNA: TGTGCCAGCAGCGATGGGGGGACGAACACTGAAGCTTTCTTT. It codes for CASSDGGTNTEAFF.

The chain is built from TRBV5-1 and TRBJ1-5; tentatively, D is TRBD1 (5 bases). CDR3 length equals 14 residues. V was clipped by 3 bases and J by 2 bases, with 9 bases between them. The germline gives CDR1 SGHRS, CDR2 YFSETQ. Here the CDR3 reads CASSSGDGNQPQHF. The CDR3 DNA follows: TGCGCCAGCAGCTCGGGGGACGGCAATCAGCCCCAGCATTTT. Complete variable domain (other parts from reference TRBV5-1 and TRBJ1-5): KAGVTQTPRYLIKTRGQQVTLSCSPISGHRSVSWYQQTPGQGLQFLFEYFSETQRNKGNFPGRFSGRQFSNSRSEMNVSTLELGDSALYLCASSSGDGNQPQHFGDGTRLSIL.

This chain uses TRBV27 with TRBJ2-7; TRBD1 aligns across 8 bases. The V and J ends lost 5 bases and 3 bases, in that order; junction bases with no gene match: 3. The germline V gene has CDR1 MNHEY and CDR2 SMNVEV (reference sequence). The CDR3 is 13 residues long. The CDR3 reads CASSHGQGYEQYF. The CDR3 DNA sequence: TGTGCCAGCAGTCACGGACAGGGCTACGAGCAGTACTTC.

The V call is TRBV4-1, the J call TRBJ2-1, with TRBD2 as a possible D gene (6 bases). The CDR3 is made up of 14 amino acids. Germline V gene sequence: CDR1 MGHRA, CDR2 YSYEKL. V was cut by 7 bases and J by 3 bases, with 13 bases left in between. DNA of the CDR3: TGCGCCAGCACGAGGTTGCGGGGCTACAATGAGCAGTTCTTC. It encodes CASTRLRGYNEQFF.

The chain couples TRBV9 to TRBJ1-4; weak D call: TRBD1 (6 bases). CDR1 SGDLS and CDR2 YYNGEE come from the germline V gene. This CDR3 is built from 14 residues. V lost 4 bases and J lost 5, with 12 bases in between. The CDR3 DNA reads TGTGCCAGCAGCACCGGACAGAGCAATGAAAAACTGTTTTTT. Translation: CASSTGQSNEKLFF.

The chain uses TRBV29-1 and TRBJ1-2; tentatively, D is TRBD1 (5 bases). The germline gives CDR1 SQVTM, CDR2 ANQGSEA. The CDR3 covers 12 residues. Trimming stripped 2 bases from V and 4 bases from J, with 8 bases between. Here the CDR3 DNA reads TGCAGCGTTGAAAACAGGAGCTATGGCTACACCTTC. Its protein is CSVENRSYGYTF. The complete variable domain, with remaining parts taken from reference TRBV29-1 and TRBJ1-2, reads SAVISQKPSRDICQRGTSLTIQCQVDSQVTMMFWYRQQPGQSLTLIATANQGSEATYESGFVIDKFPISRPNLTFSTLTVSNMSPEDSSIYLCSVENRSYGYTFGSGTRLTVV.

The gene calls are TRBV11-2 and TRBJ1-3, with D unclear. V was shortened by 1 base and J by 0 bases, with 7 bases between the two germline ends. The CDR3 totals 15 residues. Germline CDR1 SGHAT, CDR2 FQNNGV. CDR3: CASSLARSSGNTIYF. The CDR3 nucleotides read TGTGCCAGCAGCTTAGCAAGGAGCTCTGGAAACACCATATATTTT.

This rearrangement joins TRBV6-4 to TRBJ2-1; 7 positions agree with TRBD1. CDR1 is MRHNA, CDR2 SNTAGT, per germline. This CDR3 region has 16 residues. V gave up 4 bases and J gave up 1 base; unmatched junction bases: 7. The CDR3 DNA is TGTGCCAGCAGTGCCCAGGGGGTAGCGTCCTACAATGAGCAGTTCTTC. Translation gives CASSAQGVASYNEQFF.

The V call is TRBV6-5, the J call TRBJ2-7, with 8 positions matching TRBD1. The CDR3 length is 15 residues. Germline loops: CDR1 MNHEY, CDR2 SVGAGI. The V and J ends lost 3 bases and 6 bases, in that order; junction bases with no gene match: 10. The chain's CDR3 is CASSYGQGALGEQYF. CDR3 nucleotide sequence: TGTGCCAGCAGTTATGGGCAGGGGGCTCTTGGCGAGCAGTACTTC.

This clone was counted only a few times. The genes are TRBV3-1 (or the pseudogene TRBV3-2) and TRBJ1-5, with D possibly being TRBD1 (5 bases). Germline loops: CDR1 LGHDT, CDR2 YNNKEL (reference sequence). V lost 5 bases, J lost 3 bases, and 8 bases lay in between. The CDR3 spans 13 residues. The CDR3 sequence is CASSSGLNQPQHF. The DNA of the CDR3 is TGTGCCAGCAGCTCAGGGCTCAATCAGCCCCAGCATTTT.

The chain couples TRBV3-1 (or the pseudogene TRBV3-2) to TRBJ1-1; D might be TRBD1 (5 bases). The length of the CDR3 is 19 residues. Germline V lookup: CDR1 LGHDT, CDR2 YNNKEL (reference sequence). V was clipped by 0 bases and J by 1 base, with 21 bases between them. CDR3 nucleotides: TGTGCCAGCAGCCAAGATGGCGGTGGGGGGGTTTTTGGGAACACTGAAGCTTTCTTT. This codes for CASSQDGGGGVFGNTEAFF.

This clone was seen only once. The chain links TRBV2 to TRBJ2-3; D call uncertain. This CDR3 is built from 15 residues. Per germline, CDR1 SNHLY and CDR2 FYNNEI. With 4 bases removed from V and 7 bases from J, the gap between germline ends came to 18 bases. DNA for the CDR3: TGTGCCAGCAGTGTGGAGTCGCCTGGCGTGAATACGCAGTATTTT. As protein: CASSVESPGVNTQYF.

The chain employs TRBV7-3 and TRBJ2-4; TRBD1 might be the D (5 bases). The CDR3 loop spans 16 amino acids. The V end lost 2 bases, the J end lost 2 bases, and 13 bases lay between the germline ends. Germline V gives CDR1 SGHTA, CDR2 FQGTGA. The CDR3 spells CASSLLGRESKNIQYF. The CDR3, as DNA: TGTGCCAGCAGCTTATTGGGCAGGGAATCCAAAAACATTCAGTACTTC.

This clone has more than one count but fewer than ten. This chain uses TRBV13 with TRBJ2-5, with 8 bases aligning to TRBD1. The CDR3 has 17 residues. Germline assignment: CDR1 PRHDT and CDR2 FYEKMQ (reference sequence). The V gene end was trimmed by 5 bases and the J gene end by 5 bases; junction bases not matched to a gene: 16. CDR3 residues: CASSLLTGTGKDETQYF. DNA of the CDR3: TGTGCCAGCAGCCTCCTCACCGGGACAGGTAAAGATGAGACCCAGTACTTC. The full variable domain, with the rest looked up from reference TRBV13 and TRBJ2-5, is AAGVIQSPRHLIKEKRETATLKCYPIPRHDTVYWYQQGPGQDPQFLISFYEKMQSDKGSIPDRFSAQQFSDYHSELNMSSLELGDSALYFCASSLLTGTGKDETQYFGPGTRLLVL.

The chain is built from TRBV9 and TRBJ1-2, with 10 bases that match TRBD1. CDR3 length equals 15 residues. J gave up 2 bases and V 2 bases, and 3 bases lay outside the gene matches. Germline V gives CDR1 SGDLS, CDR2 YYNGEE. CDR3 coding DNA: TGTGCCAGCAGCGTCGGACAGGGGGTGAACTATGGCTACACCTTC. Amino acids: CASSVGQGVNYGYTF.